Following are 20 T cell receptor beta chains from one sample sequenced in a study of cytotoxic CD8 clonotypes in ibrutinib-treated CLL. TCRdb's table, derived via immunoSEQ multiplex PCR, lists solely in-frame clones and lacks some. The sample records 150,000 or so clones, approximately 80% being singletons. The source was PBMCs, collected after 12 months of ibrutinib treatment. The source of these receptors is a human donor with chronic lymphocytic leukemia.

The V gene is TRBV30, the J gene TRBJ1-2; tentatively, D is TRBD1 (6 bases). The CDR3 is 16 amino acids. Trimming took 4 bases from V and 3 from J, leaving 21 bases between them. Looked up from germline, CDR1 is GTSNPN and CDR2 is SVGIG (reference sequence). The DNA of the CDR3 is TGTGCCTGGATCTCAGATTTCCGGGGACACCACTATGGCTACACCTTC. It encodes CAWISDFRGHHYGYTF.

This clone was detected only a few times. This chain connects TRBV28 to TRBJ1-5; D gene uncertain. The germline V gene has CDR1 MDHEN and CDR2 SYDVKM. This CDR3 contains 12 residues. V was clipped by 4 bases and J by 7 bases, with 8 bases between them. CDR3 in DNA: TGTGCCAGCAGTTCCCAAGGGCAGCCCCAGCATTTT. Amino acid sequence: CASSSQGQPQHF. Looking up the rest from reference TRBV28 and TRBJ1-5 gives the full variable domain: DVKVTQSSRYLVKRTGEKVFLECVQDMDHENMFWYRQDPGLGLRLIYFSYDVKMKEKGDIPEGYSVSREKKERFSLILESASTNQTSMYLCASSSQGQPQHFGDGTRLSIL.

The chain employs TRBV14 and TRBJ1-4, with D possibly matching TRBD1 (6 bases). CDR3 length: 13 amino acids. Trimming took 5 bases from V and 10 from J, leaving 14 bases between them. Germline CDR1 is SGHDN and CDR2 is FVKESK. CDR3 sequence: CASSTLRGGKLFF. Here the CDR3 DNA reads TGTGCCAGCAGCACACTCAGGGGCGGAAAACTGTTTTTT. Supplemented by reference TRBV14 and TRBJ1-4, the full variable domain reads EAGVTQFPSHSVIEKGQTVTLRCDPISGHDNLYWYRRVMGKEIKFLLHFVKESKQDESGMPNNRFLAERTGGTYSTLKVQPAELEDSGVYFCASSTLRGGKLFFGSGTQLSVL.

For the CDR3, the DNA is TGTGCCAGTAGCCCAGACTTAACCTACGAGCAGTACTTC. It translates to CASSPDLTYEQYF. The chain uses TRBV19 and TRBJ2-7; D gene uncertain. V was cut by 6 bases and J by 2 bases, with 11 bases left in between. The germline V gene has CDR1 LNHDA and CDR2 SQIVND (reference sequence). This CDR3 is 13 amino acids long.

The V call is TRBV20-1, the J call TRBJ2-7; D is uncertain. This CDR3 has 11 amino acids. Between the trimmed V and J ends, which lost 3 bases and 3 bases, there was a span of 6 bases. The germline CDR1 and CDR2 sequences are DFQATT and SNEGSKA (reference sequence). CDR3 bases: TGCAGTGCTAGCTTCGGCTACGAGCAGTACTTC. Translated: CSASFGYEQYF.

The V gene is TRBV28, the J gene TRBJ1-2; D is ambiguous. Deletions cut 3 bases from V and 4 bases from J, with 12 bases between. The germline V gene has CDR1 MDHEN and CDR2 SYDVKM. This CDR3 has 14 amino acids. The CDR3 is CASSLVRPTYGYTF. CDR3 sequence (DNA): TGTGCCAGCAGTTTGGTCAGACCAACCTATGGCTACACCTTC.

The chain links TRBV5-1 to TRBJ2-7; D uncertain. Deletions cut 0 bases from V and 2 bases from J, with 12 bases between. Germline CDR1 SGHRS, CDR2 YFSETQ. CDR3 length: 15 residues. CDR3 region: CASSLESRSTYEQYF. In nucleotides, the CDR3 is TGCGCCAGCAGCTTGGAGTCTAGATCGACCTACGAGCAGTACTTC.

This rearrangement joins TRBV4-1 to TRBJ2-7, with no clear D. Germline V lookup: CDR1 MGHRA, CDR2 YSYEKL. This CDR3 is 16 amino acids long. V was clipped by 0 bases and J by 6 bases, with 18 bases between them. The CDR3 loop is CASSQDSVEVPGEQYF. The CDR3 region has the DNA TGCGCCAGCAGCCAAGATAGTGTCGAGGTACCGGGCGAGCAGTACTTC.

V usage is TRBV4-1 and J usage is TRBJ2-7; no definite D call. Germline V CDR1 and CDR2: MGHRA, YSYEKL. The CDR3 consists of 13 residues. V was shortened by 0 bases and J by 3 bases, with 6 bases between the two germline ends. The CDR3 reads CASSQDYGYEQYF. The CDR3 DNA reads as TGCGCCAGCAGCCAAGATTATGGCTACGAGCAGTACTTC.

The V gene is TRBV28, the J gene TRBJ1-2; 8 nucleotides match TRBD1. The CDR3 has 14 residues. V shed 9 bases and J 8 bases; nucleotides not matched to a gene: 14. Germline values: CDR1 MDHEN, CDR2 SYDVKM. CDR3 in amino acids: CASSTGAAWSGYTF. CDR3 nucleotide sequence: TGTGCCAGTTCGACAGGGGCGGCATGGTCGGGCTACACCTTC.

This clone was observed a handful of times. The chain employs TRBV18 and TRBJ2-7; 8 nucleotides align to TRBD1. The CDR3 is 16 amino acids. Looked up from germline, CDR1 is KGHSH and CDR2 is LQKENI. The V and J ends lost 2 bases and 2 bases, in that order; junction bases with no gene match: 8. The CDR3 DNA sequence: TGTGCCAGCTCACCAAGGACAGGGACAAATACCTACGAGCAGTACTTC. Its translation is CASSPRTGTNTYEQYF.

In its sample, this clone was seen a few times. The rearrangement uses TRBV5-6 and TRBJ1-3, with no clear D. There are 15 residues in the CDR3. Germline CDR1 SGHDT, CDR2 YYEEEE. The V end was cut by 0 bases, the J end by 0 bases, with 7 bases between. The CDR3 sequence is CASSLGRYSGNTIYF. The CDR3 bases are TGTGCCAGCAGCTTGGGACGGTACTCTGGAAACACCATATATTTT.

This clone came up once. The V and J genes are TRBV5-1 and TRBJ2-2, with D possibly being TRBD2 (5 bases). The germline V and J ends were trimmed by 2 bases and 6 bases, with 17 bases remaining between them. The CDR3 totals 16 residues. Germline assignment: CDR1 SGHRS and CDR2 YFSETQ. CDR3 sequence reads: CASSLTGNIAAGELFF. The CDR3 bases are TGCGCCAGCAGCTTAACCGGGAACATCGCCGCCGGGGAGCTGTTTTTT.

The V gene is TRBV7-2, the J gene TRBJ2-1, with 10 bases matching TRBD2. CDR3 size: 15 residues. CDR1 is SGHTA, CDR2 FQGNSA, per germline. J gave up 4 bases and V 2 bases, and 2 bases lay outside the gene matches. The DNA for the CDR3 is TGTGCCAGCAGCTTAAGCGGGAGGGGGTACAATGAGCAGTTCTTC. It codes for CASSLSGRGYNEQFF.

This clone was picked up many times. Other DNA sequences in this specimen translate into the identical CDR3. This chain uses TRBV7-9 with TRBJ2-7; D gene uncertain. The length of the CDR3 is 13 residues. The V end was cut by 1 base, the J end by 1 base, with 5 bases between. The germline CDR1 and CDR2 sequences are SEHNR and FQNEAQ (reference sequence). This CDR3 reads CASSLGRSYEQYF. The CDR3 nucleotides are TGTGCCAGCAGCTTAGGAAGGTCCTACGAGCAGTACTTC.

V usage is TRBV30 and J usage is TRBJ1-4, with D perhaps matching TRBD1 (6 bases). The V gene lost 0 bases and the J gene lost 7 bases, with 12 bases spanning the gap. The germline V gene encodes CDR1 GTSNPN and CDR2 SVGIG (reference sequence). This CDR3 is 14 amino acids long. The CDR3 is CAWSVWGGVEKLFF. The CDR3 DNA reads TGTGCCTGGAGTGTATGGGGGGGCGTTGAAAAACTGTTTTTT.

This chain connects TRBV11-1 to TRBJ2-7, with D uncertain. Germline V lookup: CDR1 SGHAT, CDR2 FQDESV (reference sequence). Trimming cost V 2 bases and J 5 bases, with 10 bases left between them. This CDR3 spans 13 amino acids. CDR3 in amino acids: CASSLTSWNEQYF. In nucleotides, the CDR3 is TGTGCCAGCAGCTTAACGAGTTGGAACGAGCAGTACTTC.

The chain is built from TRBV4-3 and TRBJ2-7; D is uncertain. This CDR3 spans 16 amino acids. V lost 0 bases to trimming and J lost 5 bases, with 17 bases between them. Germline CDR1 is LGHNA and CDR2 is YSLEER. CDR3 residues: CASSQDLGASWNEQYF. CDR3 sequence (DNA): TGCGCCAGCAGCCAAGATCTGGGCGCAAGCTGGAACGAGCAGTACTTC.

The genes are TRBV6-4 and TRBJ2-3, with 11 bases aligning to TRBD2. Germline V gives CDR1 MRHNA, CDR2 SNTAGT. V trimming: 0 bases; J trimming: 6 bases; junction bases outside the gene matches: 5. The CDR3 is made up of 16 amino acids. For the CDR3, the DNA is TGTGCCAGCAGTGACTCTGGACTAGCGGGTTTGGATACGCAGTATTTT. It is translated as CASSDSGLAGLDTQYF.

J is TRBJ2-5 and V is TRBV5-1; maybe TRBD1 (6 bases). V lost 3 bases, J lost 2 bases, and 8 bases lay in between. Germline assignment: CDR1 SGHRS and CDR2 YFSETQ. The CDR3 has 13 amino acids. The DNA of the CDR3 is TGCGCCAGCAGCTCGGGACAACAAGAGACCCAGTACTTC. Its translation: CASSSGQQETQYF.